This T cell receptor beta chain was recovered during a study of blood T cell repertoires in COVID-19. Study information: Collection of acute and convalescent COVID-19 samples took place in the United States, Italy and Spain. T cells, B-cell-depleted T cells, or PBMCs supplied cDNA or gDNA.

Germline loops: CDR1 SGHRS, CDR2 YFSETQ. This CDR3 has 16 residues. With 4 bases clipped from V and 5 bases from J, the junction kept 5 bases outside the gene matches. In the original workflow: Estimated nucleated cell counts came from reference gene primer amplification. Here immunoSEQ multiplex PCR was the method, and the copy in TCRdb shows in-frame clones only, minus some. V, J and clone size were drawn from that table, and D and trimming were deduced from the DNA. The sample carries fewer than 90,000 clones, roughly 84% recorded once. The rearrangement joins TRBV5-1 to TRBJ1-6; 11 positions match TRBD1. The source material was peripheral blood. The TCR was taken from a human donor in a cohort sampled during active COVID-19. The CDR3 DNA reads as TGCGCCAGCAGCCCGGGACAGGGGGTAGATAATTCACCCCTCCACTTT. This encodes CASSPGQGVDNSPLHF.